A selection of T cell receptor beta chains follows, all from one sample in a study of T cell responses to AZD1222 COVID-19 vaccine. TCRdb keeps only in-frame clones here, not all; method: immunoSEQ multiplex PCR. This sample has about 160,000 clones, with just over 90% found just once. Source: peripheral blood, taken on day 0 of MenACWY control vaccination. The source of these receptors is an adult in good health. CDR3s include the opening cysteine and the closing phenylalanine or tryptophan. Each record gives: V gene, clone size, D gene, J gene, CDR3 DNA, CDR3 protein. The D gene is left open where the match is weak. Where a row states a size, it is once, few, many or the class of an expanded clone; other rows omit it.

v_call: TRBV29-1
clone_size: -
d_call: TRBD1
j_call: TRBJ1-5
cdr3_nt: TGCAGCGTTAAGACAGGGAACAATCAGCCCCAGCATTTT
cdr3_aa: CSVKTGNNQPQHF

v_call: TRBV27
clone_size: -
d_call: -
j_call: TRBJ2-5
cdr3_nt: TGTGCCAGCAGTCCTGGACATTTACAAGAGACCCAGTACTTC
cdr3_aa: CASSPGHLQETQYF

v_call: TRBV7-9
clone_size: -
d_call: TRBD1
j_call: TRBJ2-7
cdr3_nt: TGTGCCAGCAGCTGGGACAGGGCGCACGAGCAGTACTTC
cdr3_aa: CASSWDRAHEQYF

v_call: TRBV5-1
clone_size: -
d_call: -
j_call: TRBJ1-6
cdr3_nt: TGCGCCAGCAGCTTGACAGCGATGGGGTCCTATAATTCACCCCTCCACTTT
cdr3_aa: CASSLTAMGSYNSPLHF

v_call: TRBV9
clone_size: -
d_call: -
j_call: TRBJ2-1
cdr3_nt: TGTGCCAGCAGTTCGGAGGGGGGCGCGAACAATGAGCAGTTCTTC
cdr3_aa: CASSSEGGANNEQFF

v_call: TRBV20-1
clone_size: -
d_call: TRBD1
j_call: TRBJ1-5
cdr3_nt: TGCAGTGCTAGTGGGGGGACAGTCCATAATCAGCCCCAGCATTTT
cdr3_aa: CSASGGTVHNQPQHF

v_call: TRBV20-1
clone_size: -
d_call: TRBD2
j_call: TRBJ2-1
cdr3_nt: TGCAGTGCTAGTGATGGGACTAGCGGGAGTTACAATGAGCAGTTCTTC
cdr3_aa: CSASDGTSGSYNEQFF

v_call: TRBV7-9
clone_size: -
d_call: TRBD1
j_call: TRBJ2-7
cdr3_nt: TGTGCCAGCAGCTTAGTTCTCTCCGGGACAGGGGGCTACGAGCAGTACTTC
cdr3_aa: CASSLVLSGTGGYEQYF

v_call: TRBV3-1/TRBV3-2
clone_size: -
d_call: -
j_call: TRBJ2-3
cdr3_nt: TGTGCCAGCAGCCAAGACTTCCGAGGAGGCACAGATACGCAGTATTTT
cdr3_aa: CASSQDFRGGTDTQYF

v_call: TRBV6-6
clone_size: -
d_call: -
j_call: TRBJ1-3
cdr3_nt: TGTGCCAGCAGTAAATTTCAGGGAACCGGAAACACCATATATTTT
cdr3_aa: CASSKFQGTGNTIYF

v_call: TRBV7-9
clone_size: -
d_call: -
j_call: TRBJ2-7
cdr3_nt: TGTGCCAGCAGCCCATCCCCGGGGCAGGGATCTTACGAGCAGTACTTC
cdr3_aa: CASSPSPGQGSYEQYF

v_call: TRBV6-5
clone_size: -
d_call: -
j_call: TRBJ1-5
cdr3_nt: TGTGCCAGCAGTTACGGGGGCAATCAGCCCCAGCATTTT
cdr3_aa: CASSYGGNQPQHF

v_call: TRBV29-1
clone_size: -
d_call: -
j_call: TRBJ2-7
cdr3_nt: TGCAGCGTTGAAGGAGTAGGGGGGCAGGGGGCCTACGAGCAGTACTTC
cdr3_aa: CSVEGVGGQGAYEQYF

v_call: TRBV19
clone_size: -
d_call: TRBD1
j_call: TRBJ1-5
cdr3_nt: TGTGCCAGTAGTATAGGCCCTCGGGACAGGGCTAGCAATCAGCCCCAGCATTTT
cdr3_aa: CASSIGPRDRASNQPQHF

v_call: TRBV4-3
clone_size: -
d_call: -
j_call: TRBJ2-3
cdr3_nt: TGCGCCAGCAGCCAGGACCGGGCCTCCATGGCAGATACGCAGTATTTT
cdr3_aa: CASSQDRASMADTQYF

v_call: TRBV30
clone_size: -
d_call: -
j_call: TRBJ1-5
cdr3_nt: TGTGCCTGGAGTCTGGGGGGAAATCAGCCCCAGCATTTT
cdr3_aa: CAWSLGGNQPQHF

v_call: TRBV4-1
clone_size: -
d_call: TRBD1
j_call: TRBJ1-6
cdr3_nt: TGCGCCAGCAGCCAAGACCCGACAGGGGACTCACCCCTCCACTTT
cdr3_aa: CASSQDPTGDSPLHF

v_call: TRBV6-5
clone_size: -
d_call: -
j_call: TRBJ1-2
cdr3_nt: TGTGCCAGCAGCCCCCAGGGATATGGCTACACCTTC
cdr3_aa: CASSPQGYGYTF

v_call: TRBV11-2
clone_size: -
d_call: -
j_call: TRBJ1-1
cdr3_nt: TGTGCCAGCAGCCCCCACGGGCACACTGAAGCTTTCTTT
cdr3_aa: CASSPHGHTEAFF

v_call: TRBV19
clone_size: -
d_call: TRBD1
j_call: TRBJ1-2
cdr3_nt: TGTGCCAGTAGTATAGGGACAGGGAACTATGGCTACACCTTC
cdr3_aa: CASSIGTGNYGYTF

v_call: TRBV12-3/TRBV12-4
clone_size: -
d_call: -
j_call: TRBJ1-4
cdr3_nt: TGTGCCAGCAGGACAGTCGTTAATGAAAAACTGTTTTTT
cdr3_aa: CASRTVVNEKLFF

v_call: TRBV11-3
clone_size: -
d_call: -
j_call: TRBJ2-5
cdr3_nt: TGTGCCAGCAGCTTAGGGGCTACCCAAGAGACCCAGTACTTC
cdr3_aa: CASSLGATQETQYF

v_call: TRBV10-3
clone_size: -
d_call: -
j_call: TRBJ2-1
cdr3_nt: TGTGCCATCAGCTCATTCCGGGCAGAGCAGTTCTTC
cdr3_aa: CAISSFRAEQFF

v_call: TRBV3-1/TRBV3-2
clone_size: -
d_call: -
j_call: TRBJ1-2
cdr3_nt: TGTGCCAGCAGCCAAGATTGGGGCTATGGCTACACCTTC
cdr3_aa: CASSQDWGYGYTF

v_call: TRBV9
clone_size: -
d_call: -
j_call: TRBJ1-6
cdr3_nt: TGTGCCAGCAGCGTAGGCGTCAATAATTCACCCCTCCACTTT
cdr3_aa: CASSVGVNNSPLHF

v_call: TRBV2
clone_size: -
d_call: TRBD1
j_call: TRBJ1-1
cdr3_nt: TGTGCCAGCAGGTCTGACAGGGGTTGGGTAGCTTTCTTT
cdr3_aa: CASRSDRGWVAFF

v_call: TRBV28
clone_size: -
d_call: -
j_call: TRBJ2-6
cdr3_nt: TGTGCCAGCAGTTTTCGTCTGTCGAGGCAGGGGGGCTCTGGGGCCAACGTCCTGACTTTC
cdr3_aa: CASSFRLSRQGGSGANVLTF

v_call: TRBV24-1
clone_size: once
d_call: TRBD1
j_call: TRBJ2-3
cdr3_nt: TGTGCCACCAGTGAAACAGGGGGCACAGATACGCAGTATTTT
cdr3_aa: CATSETGGTDTQYF

v_call: TRBV7-3
clone_size: -
d_call: -
j_call: TRBJ2-3
cdr3_nt: TGTGCCAGCAGATATACCAGGGCCACAGCGTCGGATACGCAGTATTTT
cdr3_aa: CASRYTRATASDTQYF

v_call: TRBV5-1
clone_size: -
d_call: -
j_call: TRBJ2-3
cdr3_nt: TGCGCCAGCAAAGAGGGAACAGATACGCAGTATTTT
cdr3_aa: CASKEGTDTQYF

v_call: TRBV7-3
clone_size: -
d_call: -
j_call: TRBJ2-7
cdr3_nt: TGTGCCAGCAGCTTAACGAAGGCCGGAGAGCAGTACTTC
cdr3_aa: CASSLTKAGEQYF

v_call: TRBV14
clone_size: -
d_call: -
j_call: TRBJ2-1
cdr3_nt: TGTGCCAGCAGCCGGACCGCTTGGGATGAGCAGTTCTTC
cdr3_aa: CASSRTAWDEQFF

v_call: TRBV6-2/TRBV6-3
clone_size: -
d_call: -
j_call: TRBJ1-1
cdr3_nt: TGTGCCAGCAGTTATGACAACAGGCTTAACTCTGAAGCTTTCTTT
cdr3_aa: CASSYDNRLNSEAFF

v_call: TRBV23-1
clone_size: -
d_call: -
j_call: TRBJ1-1
cdr3_nt: TGCGCCAGCAGCCCCCGAGAGAGTGCTGAAGCTTTCTTT
cdr3_aa: CASSPRESAEAFF

v_call: TRBV11-2
clone_size: -
d_call: -
j_call: TRBJ1-3
cdr3_nt: TGTGCCAGCAGTGTCGGGGGTTCGGCAGGAAACACCATATATTTT
cdr3_aa: CASSVGGSAGNTIYF

v_call: TRBV5-1
clone_size: -
d_call: TRBD1
j_call: TRBJ2-7
cdr3_nt: TGCGCCAGCAGCGGGACAGGGGGCTACGAGCAGTACTTC
cdr3_aa: CASSGTGGYEQYF

v_call: TRBV30
clone_size: -
d_call: TRBD1
j_call: TRBJ2-7
cdr3_nt: TGTGCCTGGAGTCCCGGACAGGGAGGAGTCTACGAGCAGTACTTC
cdr3_aa: CAWSPGQGGVYEQYF

v_call: TRBV5-1
clone_size: -
d_call: -
j_call: TRBJ2-7
cdr3_nt: TGCGCCAGCAGCTGGGGTGAGTCCAGATCCTACGAGCAGTACTTC
cdr3_aa: CASSWGESRSYEQYF

v_call: TRBV7-9
clone_size: -
d_call: -
j_call: TRBJ2-2
cdr3_nt: TGTGCCAGCAGCTTTTCCCAGAACACCGGGGAGCTGTTTTTT
cdr3_aa: CASSFSQNTGELFF

v_call: TRBV7-2
clone_size: -
d_call: -
j_call: TRBJ1-2
cdr3_nt: TGTGCCAGCAGCCGGGACAATAACTATGGCTACACCTTC
cdr3_aa: CASSRDNNYGYTF

v_call: TRBV6-5
clone_size: -
d_call: -
j_call: TRBJ1-2
cdr3_nt: TGTGCCAGCAGTACCAGAAATGGACCGTCGGGTGGCTACACCTTC
cdr3_aa: CASSTRNGPSGGYTF